The 27 T cell receptor beta chains in this list originate from one sample, sequenced in a study of T cell clonotyping in hematopoietic cell transplantation (dated by TCRdb to about 2021). Libraries were built with the immunoSEQ multiplex PCR assay. TCRdb carries this immuneACCESS record with in-frame sequences only. Its versions omit some clonotypes, under half of them owing to an unresolved V gene in the studies checked, with the rest unexplained. This sample comprises 30,000 or so clones, more than 85% of them detected only once. Over 8.5% of the sample lies in the top ten. The time point label corresponds to: 100 days after allo-HCT. The input for sequencing was PBMCs, taken 100 days after allogeneic stem cell transplant. The receptors come from a female patient between 50 and 59 years old who had an allogeneic stem cell transplant from a related donor, so the T cells may come from the graft donor. Some clones in this sample may be carry-over from other donors' samples.

V gene TRBV5-6 combines with J gene TRBJ1-5; D perhaps matches TRBD1 (5 bases). The CDR3 is made up of 14 amino acids. In germline, CDR1 is SGHDT, CDR2 YYEEEE. V lost 0 bases and J lost 3, with 7 bases in between. Written as DNA, the CDR3 is TGTGCCAGCAGCTTGGGCAGGGACAATCAGCCCCAGCATTTT. Residues: CASSLGRDNQPQHF.

The CDR3 reads CASSQWDRGYEQYF. Written as DNA, the CDR3 is TGTGCCAGCAGTCAATGGGACAGGGGCTACGAGCAGTACTTC. The chain uses TRBV27 and TRBJ2-7, with TRBD1 matching over 10 bases. CDR1 is MNHEY and CDR2 is SMNVEV in the germline V gene (reference sequence). The length of the CDR3 is 14 residues. J lost 3 bases, V lost 5 bases, and 4 bases had no gene match.

The CDR3 loop is CASSLSGNTEAFF. For the CDR3, the DNA is TGTGCCAGCAGCTTATCAGGGAACACTGAAGCTTTCTTT. J is TRBJ1-1 and V is TRBV7-9; D unclear. The length of the CDR3 is 13 residues. Germline loops: CDR1 SEHNR, CDR2 FQNEAQ (reference sequence). V was clipped by 2 bases and J by 1 base, with 5 bases between them.

The V and J genes are TRBV11-2 and TRBJ1-6; no definite D call. Germline CDR1 is SGHAT and CDR2 is FQNNGV. This CDR3 spans 13 amino acids. V was shortened by 5 bases and J by 8 bases, with 10 bases between the two germline ends. The CDR3 region is CASSQEGYSPLHF. The DNA for the CDR3 is TGTGCCAGCAGCCAGGAGGGTTATTCACCCCTCCACTTT.

The CDR3 loop is CASSPRTSGQETQYF. CDR3 nucleotide sequence: TGTGCCAGCAGCCCAAGGACTAGCGGGCAAGAGACCCAGTACTTC. J is TRBJ2-5 and V is TRBV5-4; 11 bases fit TRBD2. With 4 bases clipped from V and 2 bases from J, the junction kept 4 bases outside the gene matches. The CDR3 extends over 15 amino acids. The germline V gene has CDR1 SGHNT and CDR2 YYREEE (reference sequence). Looking up the rest from reference TRBV5-4 and TRBJ2-5 gives the full variable domain: ETGVTQSPTHLIKTRGQQVTLRCSSQSGHNTVSWYQQALGQGPQFIFQYYREEENGRGNFPPRFSGLQFPNYSSELNVNALELDDSALYLCASSPRTSGQETQYFGPGTRLLVL.

This chain connects TRBV4-3 to TRBJ1-5; D not resolved. V lost 1 base and J lost 1, with 14 bases in between. The germline V gene encodes CDR1 LGHNA and CDR2 YSLEER. The CDR3 has 17 amino acids. CDR3 loop: CASSQVSRVRSNQPQHF. The CDR3 DNA reads TGCGCCAGCAGCCAAGTATCAAGGGTAAGGAGCAATCAGCCCCAGCATTTT.

V and J are TRBV5-4 and TRBJ1-2, with D perhaps matching TRBD1 (5 bases). The germline V gene encodes CDR1 SGHNT and CDR2 YYREEE (reference sequence). V lost 4 bases, J lost 5 bases, and 12 bases lay in between. The CDR3 spans 13 residues. The CDR3 reads CASSQDRTYGYTF. As DNA, the CDR3 is TGTGCCAGCAGCCAAGACCGGACATATGGCTACACCTTC. The full variable domain, with the rest looked up from reference TRBV5-4 and TRBJ1-2, is ETGVTQSPTHLIKTRGQQVTLRCSSQSGHNTVSWYQQALGQGPQFIFQYYREEENGRGNFPPRFSGLQFPNYSSELNVNALELDDSALYLCASSQDRTYGYTFGSGTRLTVV.

The chain uses TRBV13 and TRBJ2-5, with 8 bases aligning to TRBD2. The CDR3 totals 14 residues. Trimming at V came to 8 bases and at J to 0 bases, leaving 5 bases not matched to a gene. Germline V gene lookup returns CDR1 PRHDT and CDR2 FYEKMQ (reference sequence). This CDR3 reads CASCAGGNQETQYF. CDR3 nucleotide sequence: TGTGCCAGCTGTGCGGGGGGCAACCAAGAGACCCAGTACTTC.

V gene TRBV27 combines with J gene TRBJ1-1; D might be TRBD1 (5 bases). The CDR3 runs 17 residues. Germline values: CDR1 MNHEY, CDR2 SMNVEV (reference sequence). The V gene lost 5 bases and the J gene lost 4 bases, with 23 bases spanning the gap. The CDR3 bases are TGTGCCAGCAGTCCATCGGGGGGGACCCAGATGACCACTGAAGCTTTCTTT. It is translated as CASSPSGGTQMTTEAFF.

The chain joins TRBV7-8 to TRBJ1-2, with 8 bases lining up with TRBD1. Germline V gives CDR1 SGHVS, CDR2 FQNEAQ. The CDR3 sequence is 15 residues long. V trimming: 3 bases; J trimming: 1 base; junction bases outside the gene matches: 4. CDR3 DNA sequence: TGTGCCAGCAGCTTCCGGACAGGGAATAACTATGGCTACACCTTC. Translating it yields CASSFRTGNNYGYTF.

The chain combines TRBV6-5 with TRBJ1-2; 7 bases are a match to TRBD1. This CDR3 is built from 14 residues. Trimming removed 8 bases from V and 0 bases from J; junction bases left unmatched: 6. Germline-derived CDR1 and CDR2 are MNHEY and SVGAGI. The CDR3 protein is CASASGTANYGYTF. For the CDR3, the DNA is TGTGCCAGCGCCTCAGGGACAGCTAACTATGGCTACACCTTC.

The CDR3 DNA sequence: TGTGCCAGCAGCTTGGGGACAGGGAACGAAAAACTGTTTTTT. It yields the protein CASSLGTGNEKLFF. The rearrangement joins TRBV7-2 to TRBJ1-4, with 9 bases aligning to TRBD1. Losses at the gene ends were 3 bases for V and 8 bases for J; bases not matched to a gene: 4. The CDR3 consists of 14 residues. The V gene's germline CDR1 is SGHTA and CDR2 FQGNSA.

The chain joins TRBV10-3 to TRBJ1-2; maybe TRBD1 (6 bases). The CDR3 has 13 amino acids. V was pared by 6 bases and J by 7 bases, with 15 bases between. CDR1 is ENHRY, CDR2 SYGVKD, per germline. The CDR3 DNA reads TGTGCCATCAGGGTTGGACAGCTCGCTGGCTACACCTTC. Amino acid sequence: CAIRVGQLAGYTF.

This clone turned up a few times. The sample carries other DNA sequences with the same CDR3. The chain couples TRBV5-8 to TRBJ1-5; a possible D gene is TRBD1 (5 bases). Trimming pared 4 bases from V and 0 bases from J, leaving 11 bases between. Looked up from germline, CDR1 is SGHTS and CDR2 is YDEGEE. The length of the CDR3 is 15 residues. CDR3 residues: CASSVQGYSNQPQHF. The CDR3 region has the DNA TGTGCCAGCAGCGTGCAGGGATATAGCAATCAGCCCCAGCATTTT.

The CDR3 DNA sequence: TGCAGCGTCGGACAGCTTTCCTACAATGAGCAGTTCTTC. As protein: CSVGQLSYNEQFF. The rearrangement uses TRBV29-1 and TRBJ2-1, with D tentatively TRBD1 (6 bases). Germline V gene sequence: CDR1 SQVTM, CDR2 ANQGSEA. The CDR3 sequence is 13 residues long. With 6 bases removed from V and 1 base from J, the gap between germline ends came to 10 bases.

This chain joins TRBV30 and TRBJ1-2; D call uncertain. The CDR3 consists of 13 residues. Germline V gene sequence: CDR1 GTSNPN, CDR2 SVGIG (reference sequence). Trimming took off 2 bases at V and 8 bases at J, with 15 bases between the two ends. DNA for the CDR3: TGTGCCTGGAGTACCATAGGAACCCTGGGCTACACCTTC. As protein: CAWSTIGTLGYTF.

In this sample, this clone turned up a few times. This chain uses TRBV5-6 with TRBJ2-7, with a weak D call TRBD1 (6 bases). Germline V gene data show CDR1 as SGHDT and CDR2 as YYEEEE. The CDR3 has 16 residues. Trimming left V 4 bases short and J 0 bases short, with 17 bases between. CDR3 sequence (DNA): TGTGCCAGCAGCCGGTACAGGGATCGAAGCTCCTACGAGCAGTACTTC. This sequence encodes CASSRYRDRSSYEQYF.

CDR3 residues: CASSIGGRSGQPQHF. The DNA for the CDR3 is TGTGCCAGTAGTATCGGGGGCAGAAGCGGGCAGCCCCAGCATTTT. The chain employs TRBV19 and TRBJ1-5; TRBD1 is a possible D gene (6 bases). Trimming left V 3 bases short and J 7 bases short, with 16 bases between. Germline CDR1 is LNHDA and CDR2 is SQIVND (reference sequence). The CDR3 spans 15 residues.

The gene calls are TRBV7-2 and TRBJ2-1, with 9 bases matching TRBD1. After removal of 7 bases from V and 8 bases from J, the junction contained 12 bases not matched to a gene. CDR3 length: 15 amino acids. The germline V gene has CDR1 SGHTA and CDR2 FQGNSA. In DNA form, the CDR3 reads TGTGCCAGCAACTCCGGGACAGGGTACTTTGATGAGCAGTTCTTC. Translated, it gives CASNSGTGYFDEQFF. The full variable domain, rest sourced from reference TRBV7-2 and TRBJ2-1, is GAGVSQSPSNKVTEKGKDVELRCDPISGHTALYWYRQSLGQGLEFLIYFQGNSAPDKSGLPSDRFSAERTGGSVSTLTIQRTQQEDSAVYLCASNSGTGYFDEQFFGPGTRLTVL.

V and J are TRBV30 and TRBJ1-6; D not resolved. The V gene's germline CDR1 is GTSNPN and CDR2 SVGIG (reference sequence). V was trimmed by 5 bases and J by 4 bases, leaving 6 bases between them. The CDR3 extends over 12 amino acids. The CDR3 DNA reads TGTGCCTGGGGAGTTTATAATTCACCCCTCCACTTT. This sequence encodes CAWGVYNSPLHF.

V and J are TRBV2 and TRBJ1-6; TRBD1 matches 8 bases. CDR3 length equals 15 residues. The germline V gene has CDR1 SNHLY and CDR2 FYNNEI. V shed 6 bases, J shed 5 bases, and the junction held 6 bases outside the gene matches. CDR3 DNA: TGTGCCAGCAGAGGGACAGGCGCCCATAATTCACCCCTCCACTTT. This sequence encodes CASRGTGAHNSPLHF.

V gene TRBV6-6 combines with J gene TRBJ2-5, with 8 bases matching TRBD1. The CDR3 is 14 residues long. J was trimmed by 4 bases and V by 2 bases; bases with no gene match: 3. The germline V gene encodes CDR1 MNHNY and CDR2 SVGAGI (reference sequence). Here the CDR3 reads CASSYGQGSETQYF. The CDR3 DNA reads as TGTGCCAGCAGTTACGGACAGGGTTCAGAGACCCAGTACTTC.

This rearrangement joins TRBV7-9 to TRBJ2-2; 9 bases are shared with TRBD2. The CDR3 length is 17 residues. CDR1 and CDR2 (germline): SEHNR, FQNEAQ (reference sequence). CDR3 bases: TGTGCAGCTGAGGGGCTAGCGGGGACTTCGAACACCGGGGAGCTGTTTTTT. Its protein product is CAAEGLAGTSNTGELFF.

This sequence joins TRBV7-2 and TRBJ1-5; no clear D gene. This CDR3 region has 13 residues. Germline lookup yields CDR1 SGHTA and CDR2 FQGNSA. Trimming pared 5 bases from V and 7 bases from J, leaving 12 bases between. CDR3 nucleotides: TGTGCCAGCAGCGCCGACTTGAACCAGCCCCAGCATTTT. Translation: CASSADLNQPQHF.

The gene calls are TRBV5-6 and TRBJ1-2, with unresolved D. The germline CDR1 and CDR2 sequences are SGHDT and YYEEEE. This CDR3 is 16 amino acids long. With 3 bases removed from V and 4 bases from J, the gap between germline ends came to 19 bases. The CDR3 spells CASSSGSPPKGYGYTF. The DNA of the CDR3 is TGTGCCAGCAGCTCCGGATCGCCCCCTAAGGGCTATGGCTACACCTTC.

The rearrangement joins TRBV5-8 to TRBJ1-4; no clear D. The CDR3 spans 11 residues. Germline values: CDR1 SGHTS, CDR2 YDEGEE. Trimming took 5 bases from V and 5 from J, leaving 4 bases between them. In nucleotides, the CDR3 is TGTGCCAGCAGAAGAAATGAAAAACTGTTTTTT. Protein: CASRRNEKLFF.

By share, this clone ranks as medium-sized. The chain carries TRBV7-8 and TRBJ1-5; no definite D call. The length of the CDR3 is 16 residues. V lost 1 base, J lost 0 bases, and 10 bases lay in between. Germline V gives CDR1 SGHVS, CDR2 FQNEAQ. In DNA form, the CDR3 reads TGTGCCAGCAGCTTAGTGGCGGTCAGTAGCAATCAGCCCCAGCATTTT. It translates to CASSLVAVSSNQPQHF.